Shown below are 12 T cell receptor beta chains from a single sample sequenced in a study of prognosis after radiotherapy for stage I lung cancer. The authors amplified TCR beta CDR3 from genomic DNA using two-round multiplex PCR. First-round PCR used primers specific to each TRBV and TRBJ gene. TCRdb ran MiXCR on the multiplex PCR reads and lists one entry per CDR3 protein. The sample lists 26,000 or so distinct CDR3 sequences; around 32% were seen once. The source material was PBMCs, sampled before or after stereotactic body radiation therapy (not recorded which). Receptor source: a donor over 45 with non-small cell lung cancer.

This clonotype showed up many times. This chain joins TRBV20-1 and TRBJ1-6; 9 bases are a match to TRBD1. The V gene's germline CDR1 is DFQATT and CDR2 SNEGSKA (reference sequence). The V gene end was trimmed by 7 bases and the J gene end by 6 bases; junction bases not matched to a gene: 1. This CDR3 is built from 12 residues. CDR3 residues: CSGQGGNSPLHF. In DNA, the CDR3 is TGCAGTGGACAGGGGGGTAATTCACCCCTCCACTTT.

At least ten counts were recorded for this clonotype. The J gene is TRBJ2-3, the V gene TRBV5-1, with D possibly TRBD2 on 5 matching bases. CDR1 SGHRS and CDR2 YFSETQ come from the germline V gene. V lost 4 bases and J lost 4, with 16 bases in between. There are 15 residues in the CDR3. The DNA of the CDR3 is TGCGCCAGCAGCCTGGCCCGAGGCGGGTCAGATACGCAGTATTTT. It is translated as CASSLARGGSDTQYF.

With respect to this clonotype: This may be a read error: a much more frequent sequence differs by one nucleotide. The chain joins TRBV4-2 to TRBJ2-1; tentative D call: TRBD2 (5 bases). CDR3 length: 15 amino acids. Germline V gene sequence: CDR1 LGHNA, CDR2 YNFKEQ. This chain's CDR3 is CASSPPGAGHNEKFF. CDR3 nucleotides: TGTGCCAGCAGCCCCCCCGGTGCGGGCCACAATGAGAAGTTCTTC.

There are many counts of this clonotype. J is TRBJ1-1 and V is TRBV6-1; a possible D gene is TRBD1 (6 bases). The CDR3 is made up of 12 amino acids. Germline CDR1 is MNHNS and CDR2 is SASEGT. Trimming pared 6 bases from V and 5 bases from J, leaving 10 bases between. The CDR3: CASRDSLTEAFF. CDR3 nucleotides: TGTGCCAGCAGGGACAGTCTTACTGAAGCTTTCTTT.

The chain employs TRBV20-1 and TRBJ2-1; 12 bases are a match to TRBD2. Germline trimming cut 4 bases from V and 8 bases from J; bases unmatched to any gene: 9. The CDR3 is 15 amino acids. Germline V gene lookup returns CDR1 DFQATT and CDR2 SNEGSKA (reference sequence). In DNA form, the CDR3 reads TGCAGTGCTAAGCGGCTAGCGGGAGGGATAGATGAGCAGTTCTTC. Encoded protein: CSAKRLAGGIDEQFF.

This clonotype was seen repeatedly, ten times or more. The chain carries TRBV7-9 and TRBJ1-1; D is uncertain. CDR1 SEHNR and CDR2 FQNEAQ come from the germline V gene (reference sequence). The V and J ends lost 1 base and 7 bases respectively, with 13 bases between them. The CDR3 covers 14 residues. The CDR3 spells CASSLDSSSIEAFF. CDR3 coding DNA: TGTGCCAGCAGCTTAGACAGCTCTTCAATTGAAGCTTTCTTT.

The sample holds many counts of this clonotype. The chain combines TRBV2 with TRBJ2-7; D remains ambiguous. The CDR3 has 14 residues. V gave up 2 bases and J gave up 4 bases, with 12 bases separating them. In germline, CDR1 is SNHLY, CDR2 FYNNEI. DNA for the CDR3: TGTGCCAGCAGTGAACGCCAGGAAATTTACGAGCAGTACTTC. Its protein product is CASSERQEIYEQYF. Combining the CDR3 with reference TRBV2 and TRBJ2-7 gives the whole variable domain EPEVTQTPSHQVTQMGQEVILRCVPISNHLYFYWYRQILGQKVEFLVSFYNNEISEKSEIFDDQFSVERPDGSNFTLKIRSTKLEDSAMYFCASSERQEIYEQYFGPGTRLTVT.

This clonotype appeared once. One junction end does not reproduce the germline sequence, and a read error may be involved. The rearrangement links TRBV6-1 to TRBJ1-2, with a possible D match to TRBD1 (5 bases). The CDR3 loop spans 14 amino acids. Germline V gene data show CDR1 as MNHNS and CDR2 as SASEGT. Here the CDR3 reads CAIPTLTGDYVYTF. The DNA of the CDR3 is TGTGCCATCCCTACCCTTACAGGCGACTATGTCTACACCTTC.

This clonotype was found many times. The chain uses TRBV18 and TRBJ2-5; D not certain. CDR1 and CDR2 from the germline V gene are KGHSH and LQKENI. Trimming cost V 3 bases and J 2 bases, with 7 bases left between them. The CDR3 length is 13 residues. CDR3 sequence: CASSPRQQETQYF. The CDR3 bases are TGTGCCAGCTCACCGAGGCAGCAAGAGACCCAGTACTTC.

This clonotype came up many times. The chain joins TRBV5-1 to TRBJ2-1, with 7 bases matching TRBD2. This CDR3 region has 15 residues. The ends lost 1 base at V and 1 base at J; junction bases unmatched: 2. The germline gives CDR1 SGHRS, CDR2 YFSETQ. The CDR3 spells CASSLLAESYNEQFF. In DNA form, the CDR3 reads TGCGCCAGCAGCTTGCTAGCGGAGTCCTACAATGAGCAGTTCTTC.

This clonotype has at least ten counts. The genes are TRBV3-1 and TRBJ2-3; no definite D call. From germline, CDR1 is LGHDT and CDR2 YNNKEL (reference sequence). Deletions cut 0 bases from V and 3 bases from J, with 1 base between. The CDR3 contains 12 residues. CDR3 sequence: CASSQETDTQYF. CDR3 coding DNA: TGTGCCAGCAGCCAAGAGACAGATACGCAGTATTTT.

The table lists this clonotype with many counts. The chain uses TRBV6-1 and TRBJ1-1, with TRBD1 as a possible D gene (6 bases). With 1 base removed from V and 1 base from J, the gap between germline ends came to 10 bases. Germline V gene data show CDR1 as MNHNS and CDR2 as SASEGT. The length of the CDR3 is 15 residues. The CDR3 DNA reads as TGTGCCAGCAGTGAAGGCTCCAGGGGGAACACTGAAGCTTTCTTT. As protein: CASSEGSRGNTEAFF.